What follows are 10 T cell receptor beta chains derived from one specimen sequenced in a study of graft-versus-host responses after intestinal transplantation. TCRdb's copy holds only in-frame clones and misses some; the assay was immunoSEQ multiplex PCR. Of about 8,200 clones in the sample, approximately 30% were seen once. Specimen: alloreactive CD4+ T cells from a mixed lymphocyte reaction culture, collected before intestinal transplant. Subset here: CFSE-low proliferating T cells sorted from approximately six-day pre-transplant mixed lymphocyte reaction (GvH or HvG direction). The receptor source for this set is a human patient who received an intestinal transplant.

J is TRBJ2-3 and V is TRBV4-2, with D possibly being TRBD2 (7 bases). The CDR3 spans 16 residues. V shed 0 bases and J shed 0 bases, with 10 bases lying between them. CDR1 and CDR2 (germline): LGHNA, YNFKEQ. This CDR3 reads CASSQERGRSTDTQYF. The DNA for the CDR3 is TGTGCCAGCAGCCAAGAGCGGGGGCGTAGCACAGATACGCAGTATTTT.

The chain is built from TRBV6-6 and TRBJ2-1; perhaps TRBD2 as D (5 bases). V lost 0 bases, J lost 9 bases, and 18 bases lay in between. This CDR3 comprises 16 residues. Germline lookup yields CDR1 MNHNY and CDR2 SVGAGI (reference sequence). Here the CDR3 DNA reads TGTGCCAGCAGTTACTCAGCATGGGAATTCGGGGTTGAGCAGTTCTTC. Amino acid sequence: CASSYSAWEFGVEQFF.

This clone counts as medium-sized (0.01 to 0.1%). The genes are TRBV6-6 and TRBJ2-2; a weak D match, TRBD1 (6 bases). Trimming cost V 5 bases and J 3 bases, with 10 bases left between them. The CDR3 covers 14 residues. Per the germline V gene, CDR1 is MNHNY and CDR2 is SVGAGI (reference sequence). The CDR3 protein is CASSRGIDTGELFF. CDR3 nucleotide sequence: TGTGCCAGCAGTAGGGGGATTGACACCGGGGAGCTGTTTTTT.

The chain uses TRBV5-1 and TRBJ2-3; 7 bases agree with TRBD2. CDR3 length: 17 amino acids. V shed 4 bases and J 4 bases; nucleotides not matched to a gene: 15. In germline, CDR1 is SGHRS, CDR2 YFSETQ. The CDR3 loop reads CASSPGLSGIVSDTQYF. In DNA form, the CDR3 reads TGCGCCAGCAGCCCTGGTCTGAGCGGGATAGTCTCAGATACGCAGTATTTT.

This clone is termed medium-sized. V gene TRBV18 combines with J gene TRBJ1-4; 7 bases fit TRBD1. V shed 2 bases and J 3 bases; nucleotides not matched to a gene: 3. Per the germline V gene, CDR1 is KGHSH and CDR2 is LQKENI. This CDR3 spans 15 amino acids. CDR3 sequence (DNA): TGTGCCAGCTCACCAAGGGACAGCTCTAATGAAAAACTGTTTTTT. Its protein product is CASSPRDSSNEKLFF. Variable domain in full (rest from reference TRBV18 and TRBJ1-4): NAGVMQNPRHLVRRRGQEARLRCSPMKGHSHVYWYRQLPEEGLKFMVYLQKENIIDESGMPKERFSAEFPKEGPSILRIQQVVRGDSAAYFCASSPRDSSNEKLFFGSGTQLSVL.

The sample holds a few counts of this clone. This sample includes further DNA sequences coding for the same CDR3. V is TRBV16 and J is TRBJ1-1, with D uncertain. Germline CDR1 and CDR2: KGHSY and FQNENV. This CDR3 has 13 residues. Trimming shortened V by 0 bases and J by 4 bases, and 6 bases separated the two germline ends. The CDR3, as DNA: TGTGCCAGCAGCCAATCGAGGGCCACTGAAGCTTTCTTT. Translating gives CASSQSRATEAFF.

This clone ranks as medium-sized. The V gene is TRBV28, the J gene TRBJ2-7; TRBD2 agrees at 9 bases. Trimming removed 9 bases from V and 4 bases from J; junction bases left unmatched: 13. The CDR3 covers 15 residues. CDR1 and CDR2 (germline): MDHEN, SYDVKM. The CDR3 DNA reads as TGTGCCAGATGGAAGCTAGCGGGGCCCAGGTACGAGCAGTACTTC. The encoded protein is CARWKLAGPRYEQYF.

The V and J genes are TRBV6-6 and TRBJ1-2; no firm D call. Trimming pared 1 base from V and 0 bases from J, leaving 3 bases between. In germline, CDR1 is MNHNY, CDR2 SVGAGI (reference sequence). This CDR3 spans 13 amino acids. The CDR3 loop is CASSYYTNYGYTF. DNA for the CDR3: TGTGCCAGCAGTTACTACACTAACTATGGCTACACCTTC.

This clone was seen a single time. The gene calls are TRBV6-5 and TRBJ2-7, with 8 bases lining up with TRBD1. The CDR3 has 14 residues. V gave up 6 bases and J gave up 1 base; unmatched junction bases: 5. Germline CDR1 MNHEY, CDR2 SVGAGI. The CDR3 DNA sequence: TGTGCCAGCAGCCCGGGACAGGCTTCCTACGAGCAGTACTTC. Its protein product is CASSPGQASYEQYF.

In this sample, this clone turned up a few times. As DNA, the CDR3 is TGTGCCAGTAGTATCCACGGACTAGCGGACAATGAGCAGTTCTTC. Residues: CASSIHGLADNEQFF. The chain is built from TRBV19 and TRBJ2-1; 10 nucleotides align to TRBD2. Germline CDR1 is LNHDA and CDR2 is SQIVND (reference sequence). The V segment lost 3 bases and the J segment 5 bases; nucleotides outside the gene matches: 4. The CDR3 spans 15 residues.